Reported below is one T cell receptor (beta chain). Antigen unknown. The CDR3 loop spans 13 amino acids. Trimming left V 2 bases short and J 4 bases short, with 6 bases between. Per germline, CDR1 SEHNR and CDR2 FQNEAQ (reference sequence). This sample is drawn from a study of blood T cells in healthy people across ages. Study-wide results and caveats: Investigators treated diversity estimates from one million T cells as underestimates.

It was with a sample-barcoded 5' primer and a J-beta primer mix that a second PCR of roughly 6 to 11 cycles was run. TCRdb ran MiXCR on the 5' RACE reads and lists one entry per CDR3 protein. The sample yields around 1,100,000 distinct CDR3 sequences, more than 30% seen once. Sequencing was done on a sample of blood. The source of this sequence is a man younger than 35 in good health. This chain links TRBV7-9 with TRBJ2-1; no firm D call. CDR3 DNA: TGTGCCAGCAGCTTACAACAGTACAATGAGCAGTTCTTC. The encoded protein is CASSLQQYNEQFF. Full variable domain (missing parts from reference TRBV7-9 and TRBJ2-1): DTGVSQNPRHKITKRGQNVTFRCDPISEHNRLYWYRQTLGQGPEFLTYFQNEAQLEKSRLLSDRFSAERPKGSFSTLEIQRTEQGDSAMYLCASSLQQYNEQFFGPGTRLTVL.